Below are 11 T cell receptor beta chains sequenced from a single sample in a study of graft-versus-host responses after intestinal transplantation. These receptors have no identified antigens. The repertoire was sequenced with immunoSEQ multiplex PCR; TCRdb's copy has only in-frame clones and lacks some. The sample has around 99,000 clones, around 93% seen once. Sequenced material: unstimulated CD8+ T cells sorted from spleen or lymph node cells, taken before intestinal transplant. The receptor set was obtained from a human donor who received an intestinal transplant.

The chain joins TRBV15 to TRBJ1-1; 7 bases are shared with TRBD1. V was clipped by 1 base and J by 7 bases; unmatched bases: 0. This CDR3 is 12 amino acids long. CDR1 and CDR2 (germline): LNHNV, YYDKDF (reference sequence). This CDR3 reads CATSRGDSEAFF. The CDR3 coding sequence is TGTGCCACCAGCAGAGGGGACAGTGAAGCTTTCTTT.

The V and J genes are TRBV7-9 and TRBJ2-1; D is unclear. The V and J ends lost 4 bases and 0 bases respectively, with 13 bases between them. Germline CDR1 and CDR2: SEHNR and FQNEAQ (reference sequence). CDR3 length: 16 residues. The DNA for the CDR3 is TGTGCCAGCAGCTCAACAAGCGAGAGCTCCTACAATGAGCAGTTCTTC. This codes for CASSSTSESSYNEQFF.

The V and J genes are TRBV7-6 and TRBJ2-1; 10 bases are a match to TRBD2. This CDR3 comprises 16 residues. With V trimmed by 1 base and J by 8 bases, 8 bases remained unmatched. Germline V lookup: CDR1 SGHVS, CDR2 FNYEAQ. For the CDR3, the DNA is TGTGCCAGCAGCTTAGAAAGCGGGGGGGCCTTGGATGAGCAGTTCTTC. Its translation: CASSLESGGALDEQFF.

The chain uses TRBV5-4 and TRBJ2-7; 8 nucleotides agree with TRBD1. Germline CDR1 SGHNT, CDR2 YYREEE (reference sequence). J was trimmed by 0 bases and V by 0 bases; bases with no gene match: 2. The CDR3 runs to 15 residues. CDR3 DNA sequence: TGTGCCAGCAGCTTGGGGACAGGGAGCTCCTACGAGCAGTACTTC. Its protein product is CASSLGTGSSYEQYF.

The chain couples TRBV11-2 to TRBJ2-7; possibly TRBD2 for D (7 bases). CDR1 and CDR2 from the germline V gene are SGHAT and FQNNGV. Trimming took 3 bases from V and 2 from J, leaving 11 bases between them. This CDR3 spans 14 amino acids. The CDR3 sequence is CASSFLGGPYEQYF. Here the CDR3 DNA reads TGTGCCAGCAGCTTTCTCGGGGGGCCCTACGAGCAGTACTTC.

The CDR3 DNA follows: TGTGCCAGCAGCCGCCGGGGGAGCGGGGCCGACACAGATACGCAGTATTTT. As protein: CASSRRGSGADTDTQYF. V usage is TRBV11-3 and J usage is TRBJ2-3, with 7 bases matching TRBD2. The V gene's germline CDR1 is SGHNT and CDR2 YENEEA. V gave up 5 bases and J gave up 2 bases; unmatched junction bases: 13. This CDR3 is 17 amino acids long.

V usage is TRBV7-9 and J usage is TRBJ1-1; perhaps TRBD1 as D (6 bases). The CDR3 runs to 14 residues. Per the germline V gene, CDR1 is SEHNR and CDR2 is FQNEAQ (reference sequence). V was clipped by 8 bases and J by 0 bases, with 13 bases between them. Here the CDR3 reads CASGLNRVNTEAFF. The DNA for the CDR3 is TGTGCCAGCGGTCTGAACAGGGTGAACACTGAAGCTTTCTTT.

This clone has only one observation. V is TRBV9 and J is TRBJ1-2; TRBD1 matches 7 bases. With 0 bases clipped from V and 3 bases from J, the junction kept 2 bases outside the gene matches. Looked up from germline, CDR1 is SGDLS and CDR2 is YYNGEE. The CDR3 extends over 14 amino acids. Written as DNA, the CDR3 is TGTGCCAGCAGCGTAGGCCAGGGGGACTATGGCTACACCTTC. This translates into CASSVGQGDYGYTF.

V is TRBV4-3 and J is TRBJ1-5, with 11 bases that match TRBD1. The CDR3 sequence is 15 residues long. V gave up 3 bases and J gave up 4 bases; unmatched junction bases: 2. CDR1 is LGHNA and CDR2 is YSLEER in the germline V gene. DNA for the CDR3: TGCGCCAGCAGCCAGGGACAGGGGGGAAATCAGCCCCAGCATTTT. Amino acid sequence: CASSQGQGGNQPQHF.

This clone has only a few counts. The chain links TRBV27 to TRBJ1-6; weak D call: TRBD1 (5 bases). The V end lost 6 bases, the J end lost 9 bases, and 18 bases lay between the germline ends. Germline V gene sequence: CDR1 MNHEY, CDR2 SMNVEV (reference sequence). The CDR3 runs 15 residues. DNA for the CDR3: TGTGCCAGCAGCGCCCTGGGCGGGGGGAGTTCACCCCTCCACTTT. Protein product: CASSALGGGSSPLHF.

This chain uses TRBV7-2 with TRBJ2-1; 11 bases fit TRBD2. V was clipped by 2 bases and J by 6 bases; unmatched bases: 6. The CDR3 runs 16 residues. Per germline, CDR1 SGHTA and CDR2 FQGNSA. CDR3 sequence (DNA): TGTGCCAGCAGCTTATTTAGCGGGGGGGGGTCCAATGAGCAGTTCTTC. Amino acid sequence: CASSLFSGGGSNEQFF.